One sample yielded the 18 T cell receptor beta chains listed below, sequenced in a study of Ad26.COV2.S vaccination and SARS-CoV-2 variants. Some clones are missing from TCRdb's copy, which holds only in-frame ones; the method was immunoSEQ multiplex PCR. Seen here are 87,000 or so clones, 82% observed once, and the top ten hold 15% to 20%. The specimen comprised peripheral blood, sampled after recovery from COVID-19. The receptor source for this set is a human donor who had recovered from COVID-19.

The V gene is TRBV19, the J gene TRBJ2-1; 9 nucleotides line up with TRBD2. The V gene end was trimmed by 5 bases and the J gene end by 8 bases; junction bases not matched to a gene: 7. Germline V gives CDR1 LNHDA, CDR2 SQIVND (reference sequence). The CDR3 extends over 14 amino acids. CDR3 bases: TGTGCCAGTAGTGTAGCTAGCGGGAAGGATGAGCAGTTCTTC. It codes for CASSVASGKDEQFF.

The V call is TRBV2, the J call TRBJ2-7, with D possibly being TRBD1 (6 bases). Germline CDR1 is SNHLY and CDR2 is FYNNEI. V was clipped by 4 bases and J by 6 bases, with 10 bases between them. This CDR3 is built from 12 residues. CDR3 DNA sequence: TGTGCCAGCAGTGTCGGACAGAGCGAGCAGTACTTC. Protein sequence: CASSVGQSEQYF.

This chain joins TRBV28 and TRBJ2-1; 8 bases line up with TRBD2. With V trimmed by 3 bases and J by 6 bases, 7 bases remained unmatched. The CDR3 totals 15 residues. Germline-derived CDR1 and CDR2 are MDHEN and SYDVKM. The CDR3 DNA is TGTGCCAGCAGTTTGGTCTTCGGGGGGGGCAATGAGCAGTTCTTC. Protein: CASSLVFGGGNEQFF.

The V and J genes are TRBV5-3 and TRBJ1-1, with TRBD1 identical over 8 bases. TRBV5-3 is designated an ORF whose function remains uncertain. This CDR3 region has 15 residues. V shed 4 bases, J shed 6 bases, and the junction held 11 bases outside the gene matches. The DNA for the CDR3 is TGTGCCAGAAGCCTGGGCCGGACAGGGAAATCTGAAGCTTTCTTT. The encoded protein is CARSLGRTGKSEAFF.

The CDR3 is CASSQAWDSLFYEQYF. CDR3 coding DNA: TGTGCCAGCAGCCAAGCGTGGGACAGCCTCTTCTACGAGCAGTACTTC. This chain joins TRBV3-1 (or the pseudogene TRBV3-2) and TRBJ2-7; 7 bases align to TRBD1. CDR1 LGHDT and CDR2 YNNKEL come from the germline V gene (reference sequence). This CDR3 contains 16 residues. J was trimmed by 3 bases and V by 1 base; bases with no gene match: 9.

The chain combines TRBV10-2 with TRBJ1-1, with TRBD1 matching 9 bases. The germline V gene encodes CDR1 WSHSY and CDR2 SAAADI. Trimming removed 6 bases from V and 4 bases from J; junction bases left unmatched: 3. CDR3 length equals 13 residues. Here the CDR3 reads CASRWDRATEAFF. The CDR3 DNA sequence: TGCGCCAGCAGGTGGGACAGGGCCACTGAAGCTTTCTTT.

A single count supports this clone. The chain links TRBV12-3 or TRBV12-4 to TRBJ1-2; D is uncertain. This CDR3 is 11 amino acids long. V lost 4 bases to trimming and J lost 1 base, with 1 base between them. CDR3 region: CASSYNYGYTF. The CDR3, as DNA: TGTGCCAGCAGTTATAACTATGGCTACACCTTC.

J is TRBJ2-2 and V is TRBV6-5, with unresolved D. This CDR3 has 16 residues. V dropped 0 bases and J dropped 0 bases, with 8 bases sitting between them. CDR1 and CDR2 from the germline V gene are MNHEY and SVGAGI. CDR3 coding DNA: TGTGCCAGCAGTTACTCGATTGGGGCGAACACCGGGGAGCTGTTTTTT. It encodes CASSYSIGANTGELFF.

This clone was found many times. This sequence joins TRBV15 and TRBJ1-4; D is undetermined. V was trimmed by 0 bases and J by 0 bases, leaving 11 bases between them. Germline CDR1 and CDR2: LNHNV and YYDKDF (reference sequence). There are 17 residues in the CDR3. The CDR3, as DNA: TGTGCCACCAGCAGAGATTCGACCGCAGCAACTAATGAAAAACTGTTTTTT. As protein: CATSRDSTAATNEKLFF.

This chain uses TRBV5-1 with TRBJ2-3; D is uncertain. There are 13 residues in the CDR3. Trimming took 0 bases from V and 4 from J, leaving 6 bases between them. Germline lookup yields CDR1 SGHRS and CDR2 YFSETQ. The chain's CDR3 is CASSLAWADTQYF. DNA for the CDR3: TGCGCCAGCAGCTTGGCCTGGGCAGATACGCAGTATTTT.

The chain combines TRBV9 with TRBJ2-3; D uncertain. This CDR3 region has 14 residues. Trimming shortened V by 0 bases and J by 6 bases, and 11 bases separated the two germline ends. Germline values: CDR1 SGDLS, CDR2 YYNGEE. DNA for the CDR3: TGTGCCAGCAGCGTAGCTTCAGTTGTGGATACGCAGTATTTT. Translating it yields CASSVASVVDTQYF. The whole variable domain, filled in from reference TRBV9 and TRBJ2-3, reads DSGVTQTPKHLITATGQRVTLRCSPRSGDLSVYWYQQSLDQGLQFLIQYYNGEERAKGNILERFSAQQFPDLHSELNLSSLELGDSALYFCASSVASVVDTQYFGPGTRLTVL.

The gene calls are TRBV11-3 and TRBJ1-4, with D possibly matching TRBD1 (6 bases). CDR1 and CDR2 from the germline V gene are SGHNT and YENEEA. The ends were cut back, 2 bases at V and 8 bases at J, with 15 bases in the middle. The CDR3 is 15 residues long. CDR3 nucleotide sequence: TGTGCCAGCAGCTTAAGATCAGGGGTTGAAGAAAAACTGTTTTTT. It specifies CASSLRSGVEEKLFF.

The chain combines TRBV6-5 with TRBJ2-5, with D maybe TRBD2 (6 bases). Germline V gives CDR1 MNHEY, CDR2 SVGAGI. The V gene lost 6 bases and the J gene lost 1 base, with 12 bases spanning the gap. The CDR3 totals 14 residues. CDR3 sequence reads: CASRGGLLQETQYF. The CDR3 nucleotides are TGTGCCAGCAGGGGGGGACTCCTCCAAGAGACCCAGTACTTC.

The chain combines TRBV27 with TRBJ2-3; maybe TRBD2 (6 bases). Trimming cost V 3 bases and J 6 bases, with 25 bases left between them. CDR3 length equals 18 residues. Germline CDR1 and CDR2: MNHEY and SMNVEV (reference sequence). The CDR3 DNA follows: TGTGCCAGCAGTTTTCGGTCTAGGGTTTGGAGGGTTGGGGATACGCAGTATTTT. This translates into CASSFRSRVWRVGDTQYF.

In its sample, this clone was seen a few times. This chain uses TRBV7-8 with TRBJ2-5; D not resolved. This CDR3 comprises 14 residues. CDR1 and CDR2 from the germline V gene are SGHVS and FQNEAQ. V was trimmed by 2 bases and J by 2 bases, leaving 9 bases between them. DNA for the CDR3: TGTGCCAGCAGCTTACAGGCAGCACAAGAGACCCAGTACTTC. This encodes CASSLQAAQETQYF.

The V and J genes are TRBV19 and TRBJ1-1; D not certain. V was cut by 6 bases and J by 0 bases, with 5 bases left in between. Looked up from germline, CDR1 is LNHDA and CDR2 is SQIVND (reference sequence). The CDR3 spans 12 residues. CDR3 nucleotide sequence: TGTGCCAGTAGCTACATGAACACTGAAGCTTTCTTT. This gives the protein CASSYMNTEAFF.

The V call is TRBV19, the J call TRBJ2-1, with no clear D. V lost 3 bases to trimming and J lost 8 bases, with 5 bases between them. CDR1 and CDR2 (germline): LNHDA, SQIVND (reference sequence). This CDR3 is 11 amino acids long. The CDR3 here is CASSMGYEQFF. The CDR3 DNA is TGTGCCAGTAGTATGGGTTATGAGCAGTTCTTC.

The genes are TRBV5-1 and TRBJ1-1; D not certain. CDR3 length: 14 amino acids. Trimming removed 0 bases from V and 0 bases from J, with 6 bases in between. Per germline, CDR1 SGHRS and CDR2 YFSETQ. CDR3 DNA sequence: TGCGCCAGCAGCTTGGGGTCGGTGAACACTGAAGCTTTCTTT. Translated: CASSLGSVNTEAFF. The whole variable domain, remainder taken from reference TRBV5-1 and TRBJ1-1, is KAGVTQTPRYLIKTRGQQVTLSCSPISGHRSVSWYQQTPGQGLQFLFEYFSETQRNKGNFPGRFSGRQFSNSRSEMNVSTLELGDSALYLCASSLGSVNTEAFFGQGTRLTVV.